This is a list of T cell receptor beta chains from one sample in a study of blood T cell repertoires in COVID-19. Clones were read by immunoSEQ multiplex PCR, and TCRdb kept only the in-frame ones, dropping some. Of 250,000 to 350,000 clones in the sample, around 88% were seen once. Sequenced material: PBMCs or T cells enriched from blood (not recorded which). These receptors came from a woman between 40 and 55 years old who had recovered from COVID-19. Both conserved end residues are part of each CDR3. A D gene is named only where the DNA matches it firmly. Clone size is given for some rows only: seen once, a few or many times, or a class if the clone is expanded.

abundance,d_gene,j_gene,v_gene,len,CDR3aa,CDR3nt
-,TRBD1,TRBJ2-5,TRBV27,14,CASKLQGGMETQYF,TGTGCCAGCAAGTTACAGGGGGGAATGGAGACCCAGTACTTC
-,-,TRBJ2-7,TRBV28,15,CASSLLTGQNYEQYF,TGTGCCAGCAGTCTACTGACAGGACAGAACTACGAGCAGTACTTC
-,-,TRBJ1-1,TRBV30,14,CAWSPSTRNTEAFF,TGTGCCTGGAGTCCCTCCACAAGGAACACTGAAGCTTTCTTT
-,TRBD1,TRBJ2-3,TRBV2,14,CASRQQGAGDTQYF,TGTGCCAGCAGGCAGCAGGGGGCGGGAGATACGCAGTATTTT
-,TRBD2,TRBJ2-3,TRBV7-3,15,CASSPRLAGKDTQYF,TGTGCCAGCAGCCCCCGACTAGCGGGAAAGGATACGCAGTATTTT
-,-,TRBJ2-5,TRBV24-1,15,CATSDFFAGQETQYF,TGTGCCACCAGTGATTTTTTTGCAGGCCAAGAGACCCAGTACTTC
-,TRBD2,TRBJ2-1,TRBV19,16,CASSPRRTSANNEQFF,TGTGCCAGTAGTCCCCGTAGGACTAGCGCAAACAATGAGCAGTTCTTC
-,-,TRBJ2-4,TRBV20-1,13,CSASWESRDIQYF,TGCAGTGCTAGTTGGGAGAGTCGGGACATTCAGTACTTC
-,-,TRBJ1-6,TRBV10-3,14,CAISEAGDASPLHF,TGTGCCATCAGTGAGGCAGGGGACGCTTCACCCCTCCACTTT
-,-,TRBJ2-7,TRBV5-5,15,CASRDATKASYEQYF,TGTGCCAGCAGGGACGCGACTAAGGCTTCCTACGAGCAGTACTTC
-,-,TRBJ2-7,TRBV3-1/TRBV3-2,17,CASSQEIPSRRSYEQYF,TGTGCCAGCAGCCAAGAAATCCCTAGCAGACGCTCCTACGAGCAGTACTTC
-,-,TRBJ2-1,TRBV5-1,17,CASSLAVGRPSYNEQFF,TGCGCCAGCAGCTTGGCCGTTGGGCGCCCCTCCTACAATGAGCAGTTCTTC
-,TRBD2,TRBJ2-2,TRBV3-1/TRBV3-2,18,CASSQKESGSGGTGELFF,TGTGCCAGCAGCCAAAAAGAAAGCGGGAGTGGCGGCACCGGGGAGCTGTTTTTT
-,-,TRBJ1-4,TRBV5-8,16,CASSFGGPSLNEKLFF,TGTGCCAGCAGCTTTGGAGGCCCAAGCCTTAATGAAAAACTGTTTTTT
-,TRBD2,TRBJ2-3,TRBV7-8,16,CASHAQPSGIADTQYF,TGTGCCAGCCACGCACAGCCCAGCGGGATTGCAGATACGCAGTATTTT
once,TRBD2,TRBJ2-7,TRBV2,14,CASSNSGNSYEQYF,TGTGCCAGCAGTAATAGCGGGAACTCCTACGAGCAGTACTTC
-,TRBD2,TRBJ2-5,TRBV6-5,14,CASRPSGGQETQYF,TGTGCCAGCAGACCTTCGGGGGGCCAAGAGACCCAGTACTTC